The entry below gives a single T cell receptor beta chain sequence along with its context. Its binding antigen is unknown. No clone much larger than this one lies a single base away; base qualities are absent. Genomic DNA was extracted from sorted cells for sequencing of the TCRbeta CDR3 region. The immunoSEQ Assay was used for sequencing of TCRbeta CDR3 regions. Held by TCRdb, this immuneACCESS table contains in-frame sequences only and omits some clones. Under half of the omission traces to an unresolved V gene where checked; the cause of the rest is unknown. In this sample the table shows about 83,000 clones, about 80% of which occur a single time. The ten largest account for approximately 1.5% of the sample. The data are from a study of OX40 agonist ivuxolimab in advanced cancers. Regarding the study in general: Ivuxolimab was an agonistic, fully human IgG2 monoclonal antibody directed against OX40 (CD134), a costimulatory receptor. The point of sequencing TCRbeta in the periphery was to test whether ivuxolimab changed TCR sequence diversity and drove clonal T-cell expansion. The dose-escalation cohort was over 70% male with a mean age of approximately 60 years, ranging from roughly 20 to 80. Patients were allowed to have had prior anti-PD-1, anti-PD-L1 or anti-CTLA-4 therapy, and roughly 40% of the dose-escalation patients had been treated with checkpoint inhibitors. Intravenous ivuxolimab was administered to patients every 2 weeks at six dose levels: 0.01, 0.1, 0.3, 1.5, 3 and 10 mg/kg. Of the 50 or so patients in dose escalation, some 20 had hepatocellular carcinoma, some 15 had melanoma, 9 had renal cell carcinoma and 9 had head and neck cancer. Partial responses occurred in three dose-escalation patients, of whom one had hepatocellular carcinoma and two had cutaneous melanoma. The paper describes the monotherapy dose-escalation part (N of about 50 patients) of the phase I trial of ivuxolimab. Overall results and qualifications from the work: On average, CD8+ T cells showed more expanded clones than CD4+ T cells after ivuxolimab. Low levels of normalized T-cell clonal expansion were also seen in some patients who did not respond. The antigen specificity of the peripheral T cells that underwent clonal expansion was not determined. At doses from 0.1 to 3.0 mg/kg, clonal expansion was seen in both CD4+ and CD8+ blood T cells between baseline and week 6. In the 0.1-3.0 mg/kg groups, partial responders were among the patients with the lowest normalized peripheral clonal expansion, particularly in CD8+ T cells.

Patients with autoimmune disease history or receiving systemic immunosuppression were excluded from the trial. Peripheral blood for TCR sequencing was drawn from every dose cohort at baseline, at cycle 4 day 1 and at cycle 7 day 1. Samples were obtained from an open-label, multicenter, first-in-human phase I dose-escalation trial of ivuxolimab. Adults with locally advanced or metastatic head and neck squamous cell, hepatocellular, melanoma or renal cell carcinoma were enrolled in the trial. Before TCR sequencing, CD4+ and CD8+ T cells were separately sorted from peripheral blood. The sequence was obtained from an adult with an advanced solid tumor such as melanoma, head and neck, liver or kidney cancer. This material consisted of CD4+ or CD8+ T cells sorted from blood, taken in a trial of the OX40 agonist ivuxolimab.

The DNA reads as follows: TGCGCCAGCAGCTTGGGGGAGTCTGGAAACACCATATATTTT. This is translated as CASSLGESGNTIYF. This chain joins TRBV5-1 to TRBJ1-3, with the D gene not clear enough to name. From cysteine to phenylalanine, the CDR3 is 14 amino acids long. Just CDR3 DNA is preserved here, 42 bases in frame from base 1. The germline ends are 5 bases apart after V is trimmed by 0 bases and J by 1 base. The germline V gene encodes CDR1 SGHRS and CDR2 YFSETQ.